This T cell receptor (beta chain) originates from a study of brain metastases from non-small cell lung cancer. About this clone: One end of the junction does not line up with germline, which may come from a read error.

The data were produced by immunoSEQ multiplex PCR, yet TCRdb's version contains in-frame clones alone and is incomplete. Of some 930 clones in the sample, over 75% were seen once. This TCR was recovered from a donor at least 40 years old with non-small cell lung cancer. The specimen was tumor-adjacent normal tissue.

CDR3: CATTRDGNNYGYTF. CDR3 nucleotides: TGTGCCACTACCCGGGACGGAAATAACTATGGTTACACCTTC. The chain recombines TRBV19 with TRBJ1-2; D might be TRBD1 (5 bases). This CDR3 region has 14 residues. The V gene's germline CDR1 is LNHDA and CDR2 SQIVND (reference sequence).